This T cell receptor (beta chain) was observed in a study of cytomegalovirus exposure and HLA in healthy donors. Study results and limitations: Reports indicated that the classifier achieved high specificity and sensitivity in diagnosing cytomegalovirus status.

The primer mix had 60 Vbeta and 13 Jbeta primers. Produced via immunoSEQ multiplex PCR; TCRdb's table is partial and in-frame only. This sample carries fewer than 250,000 clones, roughly 90% of them seen once, and the ten largest clones take less than 1.3%. With 2 bases removed from V and 3 bases from J, the gap between germline ends came to 14 bases. The CDR3 has 15 amino acids. CDR1 is MNHNS, CDR2 SASEGT, per germline. Of note for this clone: What it binds is unknown.

This TCR came from a boy aged 2-9 years in good health and CMV-seronegative. The chain is built from TRBV6-1 and TRBJ2-7; perhaps TRBD1 as D (5 bases). Specimen: PBMCs. The CDR3 DNA reads as TGTGCCAGCAGTGAATACCCAGGGCCATACTACGAGCAGTACTTC. Its protein product is CASSEYPGPYYEQYF.